This T cell receptor (beta chain) emerged from a study of a mutant IDH1 vaccine in newly diagnosed glioma. Study-wide background: Patients were started on vaccination 4-6 weeks after radiotherapy alone, or with temozolomide cycles. Males made up about 60% and females about 38% of treated patients, whose mean age was roughly 40 years. Patients' prior therapy spanned radiotherapy, temozolomide, or both; most underwent both.

Using immunoSEQ multiplex PCR, the repertoire was profiled, and TCRdb retains in-frame clones only, with some absent. This table holds 75,000 to 80,000 clones, around nine tenths found once. The germline CDR1 and CDR2 sequences are SGDLS and YYNGEE. The V and J ends lost 0 bases and 0 bases respectively, with 12 bases between them. This CDR3 region has 17 residues. Time point in this sample: week 5, during vaccination. Doses comprised 300 ug of mutant IDH1 20-mer peptide each, plus topical imiquimod. A remark on this clone: Its specificity is unknown.

Study-wide points: Vaccination elicited immune responses in 90% to 95% of patients.

Specimen: PBMCs, collected from a glioma patient whose treatment included an IDH1 peptide vaccine. This TCR derives from a woman in her forties or fifties with glioma. The chain has TRBV9 and TRBJ2-2, with a tentative D call TRBD1 (6 bases). CDR3 nucleotides: TGTGCCAGCAGCGTAGCCATGGACAGATCGAACACCGGGGAGCTGTTTTTT. It codes for CASSVAMDRSNTGELFF. The whole variable domain, remainder taken from reference TRBV9 and TRBJ2-2, is DSGVTQTPKHLITATGQRVTLRCSPRSGDLSVYWYQQSLDQGLQFLIQYYNGEERAKGNILERFSAQQFPDLHSELNLSSLELGDSALYFCASSVAMDRSNTGELFFGEGSRLTVL.